Below are 22 T cell receptor beta chains sequenced from a single sample in a study of early T cells in non-severe SARS-CoV-2 infection. Using its own MiXCR run on the 5' RACE reads, TCRdb lists one record per CDR3 protein. The data hold about 69,000 distinct CDR3 sequences, with over 3.5% observed a single time. Sequenced here: whole blood, sampled at baseline. The receptors derive from an adult who was a healthcare worker with PCR-confirmed SARS-CoV-2 infection or an uninfected control (not recorded which). The donor label of this sample is uncertain.

This clonotype was seen only a few times. The chain carries TRBV9 and TRBJ2-7; D remains ambiguous. The CDR3 contains 14 residues. V lost 3 bases to trimming and J lost 2 bases, with 12 bases between them. CDR1 and CDR2 (germline): SGDLS, YYNGEE. CDR3 sequence reads: CASSERHTPYEQYF. CDR3 DNA sequence: TGTGCCAGCAGCGAGAGACACACGCCCTACGAGCAGTACTTC.

This clonotype was recorded at least ten times. This chain joins TRBV6-5 and TRBJ2-7; 8 nucleotides line up with TRBD1. Per germline, CDR1 MNHEY and CDR2 SVGAGI. J lost 6 bases, V lost 5 bases, and 6 bases had no gene match. This CDR3 contains 13 residues. The DNA of the CDR3 is TGTGCCAGCAGTACCGACAGGGGATCCGAGCAGTACTTC. Protein sequence: CASSTDRGSEQYF.

This chain links TRBV27 with TRBJ2-7; TRBD1 matches at 7 bases. V lost 4 bases, J lost 4 bases, and 25 bases stayed unmatched. The germline V gene has CDR1 MNHEY and CDR2 SMNVEV (reference sequence). The CDR3 consists of 20 residues. CDR3 sequence: CASSSLFATGTVRRRYEQYF. The CDR3 DNA reads as TGTGCCAGCAGTTCCCTCTTCGCGACAGGGACGGTACGAAGACGTTACGAGCAGTACTTC.

This chain connects TRBV28 to TRBJ1-2; D is unresolved. V lost 5 bases and J 3 bases, leaving 4 bases between the germline ends. This CDR3 has 11 residues. Germline CDR1 is MDHEN and CDR2 is SYDVKM. The CDR3 nucleotides are TGTGCCAGCAGTCCCCACTATGGCTACACCTTC. This codes for CASSPHYGYTF.

This clonotype has a count of ten or more. The chain links TRBV29-1 to TRBJ2-7; TRBD1 matches 8 bases. Per the germline V gene, CDR1 is SQVTM and CDR2 is ANQGSEA. J lost 3 bases, V lost 7 bases, and 14 bases had no gene match. The CDR3 runs to 15 residues. The CDR3 reads CSALRSGTGIYEQYF. Written as DNA, the CDR3 is TGCAGCGCCCTAAGGTCCGGGACAGGAATCTACGAGCAGTACTTC.

Turning to this clonotype: Since a much larger clone is just one base distant, this may be a read error. The J gene is TRBJ1-5, the V gene TRBV12-3 or TRBV12-4, with TRBD1 matching over 7 bases. V gave up 6 bases and J gave up 3 bases; unmatched junction bases: 5. The CDR3 has 14 residues. In DNA, the CDR3 is TGTGCCAGCAGCCGGGACAGCCACAATCAGCCCCAGCATTTT. This gives the protein CASSRDSHNQPQHF.

This clonotype was seen only a few times. V is TRBV6-2 or TRBV6-3 and J is TRBJ1-5; the D gene is possibly TRBD1 (5 bases). CDR1 is MNHEY and CDR2 is SVGEGT in the germline V gene. The CDR3 has 17 amino acids. V was trimmed by 0 bases and J by 0 bases, leaving 12 bases between them. This chain's CDR3 is CASSYSAGIPSNQPQHF. In DNA form, the CDR3 reads TGTGCCAGCAGTTACTCGGCAGGGATTCCTAGCAATCAGCCCCAGCATTTT.

This clonotype was observed at least ten times. The chain joins TRBV12-3 or TRBV12-4 to TRBJ1-5, with 10 nucleotides matching TRBD1. The length of the CDR3 is 16 residues. After removal of 4 bases from V and 0 bases from J, the junction contained 3 bases not matched to a gene. The CDR3 bases are TGTGCCAGCAGTTACTGGGACAGGGGTAGCAATCAGCCCCAGCATTTT. Translation: CASSYWDRGSNQPQHF.

This clonotype was found many times. In DNA, the CDR3 is TGTGCCAGCAGCCCGGACGGTCGGACTGAAGCTTTCTTT. Translating gives CASSPDGRTEAFF. The chain has TRBV13 and TRBJ1-1; D is undetermined. The length of the CDR3 is 13 residues. The V and J ends lost 5 bases and 5 bases respectively, with 12 bases between them. CDR1 and CDR2 (germline): PRHDT, FYEKMQ (reference sequence). Supplemented by reference TRBV13 and TRBJ1-1, the full variable domain reads AAGVIQSPRHLIKEKRETATLKCYPIPRHDTVYWYQQGPGQDPQFLISFYEKMQSDKGSIPDRFSAQQFSDYHSELNMSSLELGDSALYFCASSPDGRTEAFFGQGTRLTVV.

This clonotype came up many times. V gene TRBV6-5 combines with J gene TRBJ2-5; TRBD1 is a possible D gene (5 bases). V was shortened by 4 bases and J by 5 bases, with 17 bases between the two germline ends. In germline, CDR1 is MNHEY, CDR2 SVGAGI. The CDR3 spans 15 residues. The CDR3 coding sequence is TGTGCCAGCAGTTTCTCAGGGTCTATGAGGGAGACCCAGTACTTC. This encodes CASSFSGSMRETQYF.

V gene TRBV20-1 combines with J gene TRBJ2-7; D is uncertain. The V gene's germline CDR1 is DFQATT and CDR2 SNEGSKA (reference sequence). The CDR3 covers 13 residues. V was pared by 6 bases and J by 5 bases, with 17 bases between. This chain's CDR3 is CSAYERVAHEQYF. The CDR3 region has the DNA TGCAGTGCCTACGAAAGAGTAGCCCACGAGCAGTACTTC.

This clonotype was recorded many times. One end of the junction fails to match germline, which may point to a read error. This rearrangement joins TRBV7-7 to TRBJ2-2, with D possibly being TRBD2 (6 bases). Germline values: CDR1 SSHAT, CDR2 FNYEAQ (reference sequence). The CDR3 sequence is 15 residues long. The CDR3 reads CASSLMGGNTGELFF. The CDR3 DNA sequence: TGTGCTAGCAGCTTAATGGGAGGGAACACCGGGGAGCTGTTTTTT.

This clonotype was observed many times. The CDR3 loop reads CASSLPGAYNSPLHF. The CDR3 DNA sequence: TGTGCCAGCAGCTTACCGGGGGCTTATAATTCACCCCTCCACTTT. The chain has TRBV7-8 and TRBJ1-6; a possible D gene is TRBD1 (6 bases). Germline V gives CDR1 SGHVS, CDR2 FQNEAQ. Trimming took off 2 bases at V and 4 bases at J, with 9 bases between the two ends. CDR3 size: 15 residues.

The chain recombines TRBV5-1 with TRBJ2-2; D tentatively reads TRBD1 or TRBD2 (5 bases each). The CDR3 runs 16 residues. Germline V CDR1 and CDR2: SGHRS, YFSETQ. With 4 bases removed from V and 2 bases from J, the gap between germline ends came to 15 bases. In nucleotides, the CDR3 is TGCGCCAGCAGCGGCTCCGGGACCTATAACACCGGGGAGCTGTTTTTT. It codes for CASSGSGTYNTGELFF.

In this sample, this clonotype is medium-sized. The rearrangement uses TRBV5-5 and TRBJ1-1, with D uncertain. The CDR3 sequence is 11 residues long. CDR1 and CDR2 (germline): SGHKS, YYEKEE (reference sequence). V was pared by 2 bases and J by 6 bases, with 5 bases between. CDR3 nucleotides: TGTGCCAGCAGCTTATATCCTGAAGCTTTCTTT. Translated: CASSLYPEAFF.

At least ten counts were recorded for this clonotype. The rearrangement joins TRBV20-1 to TRBJ2-7; 7 bases are a match to TRBD2. The ends lost 2 bases at V and 4 bases at J; junction bases unmatched: 2. The CDR3 extends over 12 amino acids. Per the germline V gene, CDR1 is DFQATT and CDR2 is SNEGSKA (reference sequence). CDR3: CSARLADYEQYF. CDR3 bases: TGCAGTGCTAGACTAGCGGATTACGAGCAGTACTTC.

The chain employs TRBV27 and TRBJ2-5, with TRBD2 identical over 10 bases. This CDR3 is 15 amino acids long. Per germline, CDR1 MNHEY and CDR2 SMNVEV (reference sequence). The trim removed 4 bases at V and 3 bases at J, leaving 5 bases unmatched. In DNA form, the CDR3 reads TGTGCCAGCAGTTATAGCGGGGGGCGGGAAGAGACCCAGTACTTC. Translation: CASSYSGGREETQYF.

Many counts were recorded for this clonotype. This chain connects TRBV7-2 to TRBJ1-1; D is unclear. This CDR3 has 15 amino acids. The V end lost 5 bases, the J end lost 4 bases, and 17 bases lay between the germline ends. From germline, CDR1 is SGHTA and CDR2 FQGNSA. The CDR3 sequence: CASSGDIVRGTEAFF. CDR3 DNA sequence: TGTGCCAGCAGCGGTGACATCGTAAGAGGCACTGAAGCTTTCTTT.

This rearrangement joins TRBV11-2 to TRBJ2-2, with a possible D match to TRBD1 (5 bases). Germline V CDR1 and CDR2: SGHAT, FQNNGV. With 11 bases removed from V and 1 base from J, the gap between germline ends came to 11 bases. The CDR3 sequence is 13 residues long. CDR3 amino acids: CAGQGVNTGELFF. Here the CDR3 DNA reads TGTGCCGGCCAAGGGGTGAACACCGGGGAGCTGTTTTTT. The full variable domain, in which reference TRBV11-2 and TRBJ2-2 provide the parts outside the CDR3, is EAGVAQSPRYKIIEKRQSVAFWCNPISGHATLYWYQQILGQGPKLLIQFQNNGVVDDSQLPKDRFSAERLKGVDSTLKIQPAKLEDSAVYLCAGQGVNTGELFFGEGSRLTVL.

The chain recombines TRBV4-1 with TRBJ2-1; tentatively, D is TRBD2 (6 bases). Germline V lookup: CDR1 MGHRA, CDR2 YSYEKL. This CDR3 spans 18 amino acids. Trimming took 6 bases from V and 1 from J, leaving 22 bases between them. The CDR3 region is CASRSGVPLEWSYNEQFF. Here the CDR3 DNA reads TGCGCCAGCAGGTCGGGGGTCCCCCTGGAGTGGTCCTACAATGAGCAGTTCTTC.

This clonotype was observed many times. The chain uses TRBV29-1 and TRBJ1-1; weak D call: TRBD1 (6 bases). CDR1 SQVTM and CDR2 ANQGSEA come from the germline V gene. This CDR3 is built from 15 residues. V was trimmed by 0 bases and J by 6 bases, leaving 17 bases between them. The CDR3 protein is CSVEDRGRQGAEAFF. Written as DNA, the CDR3 is TGCAGCGTTGAAGATCGGGGGCGTCAAGGGGCTGAAGCTTTCTTT.

The chain carries TRBV7-6 and TRBJ2-7; D call uncertain. The germline gives CDR1 SGHVS, CDR2 FNYEAQ. The V end lost 1 base, the J end lost 4 bases, and 5 bases lay between the germline ends. The CDR3 runs 12 residues. CDR3 sequence (DNA): TGTGCCAGCAGCTTAGGTGTTTACGAGCAGTACTTC. Its protein is CASSLGVYEQYF.